This T cell receptor (beta chain) was captured by sequencing in a study of OX40 agonist ivuxolimab in advanced cancers. Study summary: The diagnoses of dose-escalation patients were hepatocellular carcinoma, melanoma, renal cell or head and neck cancer. Previous treatment with anti-PD-1, anti-PD-L1 or anti-CTLA-4 therapy was allowed; 40% had received some. Notes on the study in general: At 0.1 to 3.0 mg/kg and by week 6, clonal expansion occurred in CD4+ and CD8+ blood T cells.

Only in-frame clones appear in the TCRdb table, and some are missing; sequencing was by immunoSEQ multiplex PCR. The sample has over 65,000 clones; about nine tenths are singletons. V was cut by 4 bases and J by 0 bases, with 12 bases left in between. This CDR3 has 15 amino acids. Germline CDR1 and CDR2: SGHNT and YYREEE (reference sequence). To note about this clone: Antigen unknown.

The starting material was CD4+ or CD8+ T cells sorted from blood, obtained in a trial of the OX40 agonist ivuxolimab. The receptor was isolated from an adult with an advanced solid tumor such as melanoma, head and neck, liver or kidney cancer. The chain couples TRBV5-4 to TRBJ2-3; D is unclear. The chain's CDR3 is CASSMAATSTDTQYF. CDR3 coding DNA: TGTGCCAGCAGCATGGCAGCGACTAGCACAGATACGCAGTATTTT.